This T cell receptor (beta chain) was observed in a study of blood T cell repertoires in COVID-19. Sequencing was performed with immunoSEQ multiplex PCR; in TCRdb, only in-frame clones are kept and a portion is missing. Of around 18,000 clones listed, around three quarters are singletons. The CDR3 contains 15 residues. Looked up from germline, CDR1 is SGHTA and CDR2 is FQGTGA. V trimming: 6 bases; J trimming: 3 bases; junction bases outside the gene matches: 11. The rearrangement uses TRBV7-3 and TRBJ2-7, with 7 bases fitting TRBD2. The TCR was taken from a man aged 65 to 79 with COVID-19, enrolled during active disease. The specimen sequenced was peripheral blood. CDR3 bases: TGTGCCAGCAGTCCCAGCGGGGATTTCTTCTACGAGCAGTACTTC. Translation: CASSPSGDFFYEQYF.